Given below is one T cell receptor beta chain in context. No cognate antigen has been identified for it. No much larger clone exists at a distance of one base, and base qualities are not known. These data come from a study of cytomegalovirus exposure and HLA in healthy donors (dated by TCRdb to about 2017). Some background on the complete study: An earlier analysis of around 600 of the donors reported more than 250 Gb of sequence data and around 120 million unique TCR beta sequences from about 180 million T cells. An early release covering roughly 600 HLA-typed donors comprised approximately 300 gigabases of sequencing data and about 90 million unique TCR sequences. Among the roughly 400 genotyped donors, around 81% belonged to the genetic ancestry cluster associated with self-reported Caucasian donors. The study was designed to test whether signatures of past pathogen exposure could be identified by cataloging public T cell receptors. Using immunosequencing, the study profiled T cell repertoires from 550 to 750 subjects and related those repertoires to cytomegalovirus serostatus. Besides the first cohort of hundreds of subjects, a separate validation cohort made up of 120 different subjects was used. To predict cytomegalovirus infection status, the study brought together high-throughput TCR immunosequencing, statistical association of individual TCRs with disease status, and machine learning. A later analysis re-examined previously published TCR beta repertoires from over 500 donors and added high-resolution HLA genotyping to investigate patterns of TCR occurrence. Rather than drawing on any new phenotypic data, the later analysis identified candidate immune exposures from TCR beta sequences and the way those sequences occurred across donors. An earlier analysis of approximately 630 of the donors applied high-throughput TCR beta sequencing to assess whether each TCR beta V gene segment acted as functional or pseudogenic. Alongside the repertoire data, information on donor age, sex, ethnicity and CMV serostatus was compiled. In a later genetic analysis, genome-wide SNP genotypes for about 65% of the roughly 700 donors were used, and that subset was treated as a discovery cohort. Every discovery cohort repertoire had been produced on one sequencing platform. Class I and class II HLA loci were covered by the typing at four-digit resolution. The number of donors typed differed by locus, with about 629-630 for A, B, C, DRB1 and DQB1, approximately 500 for DQA1, 600 to 610 for DPA1, and 450 to 480 for DPB1. Roughly five DR-DQ haplotypes were handled as single units for association and clustering, since linkage in the cohort was strong. Among around 400 genotyped donors of the cohort, an average of approximately 250,000 unique TCR beta nucleotide sequences were sequenced per donor, around 20% of them non-productive. Study-level results and caveats: When HLA alleles, especially DR and DQ, strongly co-occurred, TCR associations were difficult to assign to individual alleles. Specific HLA alleles were associated with about 17,000 TCR beta sequences at a false discovery rate of 0.05 in a later analysis. Presence/absence analyses assumed roughly uniform sequencing depth across donors, an assumption that may not hold. The authors suggested that the approach could potentially be extended to other disease states and immunological phenotypes. In this cohort, only TCR beta chains were sequenced, and detectable features were limited by the absence of alpha or paired-chain data. Three of the identified cytomegalovirus-associated TCR beta chains were confirmed in vitro to be specific for cytomegalovirus antigens. Some IMGT-functional V segments, including TRBV6-2 and TRBV6-3, could not be told apart with the 87-base-pair reads, so those segments were excluded. Because HLA typing was missing for some donors at each locus, association tests included only the typed subset. A group of highly shared sequence variants was considered likely to be a technical artifact of the sequencing pipeline. Compared with the approximately 670-donor mean, donors in an Asian-associated ancestry cluster had fewer N-insertions in productive TCRs, according to a later genetic analysis. The study gave a list of 150 to 200 TCR beta chains associated with cytomegalovirus. The only immune exposure information available for the cohort was CMV serostatus. A later analysis reported that several top co-occurrence clusters appeared linked to parvovirus B19, influenza, CMV and Epstein-Barr virus. In a later analysis, HLA-associated TCR beta chains showed more clonal expansion and lower generation probabilities than non-associated chains that were equally common. A later analysis found that TCR association rates varied across HLA loci, with DRB1 alleles showing the most associated TCRs and HLA-C alleles the fewest. Because counts were too low, about 18 rarely observed V segments, including chromosome 9 orphons, were excluded from the earlier analysis of around 590 of the donors. The classifier was reported to diagnose cytomegalovirus status with high specificity and sensitivity in both the original and validation cohorts. Linkage disequilibrium might explain the correlated functional status among segregating V segments, but an unknown experimental factor could not be excluded. V-gene and J-gene trimming of TCR beta chains was associated with a missense DCLRE1C variant in a later genetic analysis, and the association was replicated in an independent cohort. In a later analysis, most CMV-associated TCR beta chains were found to appear HLA-restricted, with HLA associations seemingly driven largely by CMV exposure. A further reported finding was that TCR beta sequences accurately predicted the HLA-A and HLA-B alleles for most subjects in the first cohort. Broadly in line with IMGT annotations, most TCR beta V segments showed up in productive rearrangements about 87% or about 30% of the time in an earlier analysis of approximately 640 of the donors. While some public TCRs were present in many individuals, most TCR sequences turned up only very rarely across donors.

The library was produced with the immunoSEQ multiplex PCR assay. A mixture of 60 forward primers for TCR Vbeta segments and 13 reverse primers for TCR Jbeta segments was used in the multiplex PCR. Amplification of the CDR3 region of rearranged TCR beta genes was performed with a multiplex PCR assay on genomic DNA. On the Illumina HiSeq System, the amplified TCR beta libraries were sequenced as 87-base-pair reads. The authors' analysis ran thus. In a later analysis, 70 million to 95 million unique TCR beta chains were counted across the approximately 620 repertoires, and roughly 10 million of these chains were shared by at least two donors. Raw reads were error-corrected and collapsed into unique sequences with a nearest-neighbor algorithm that merged closely related sequences to remove PCR and sequencing errors. Alignment of CDR3 sequences to IMGT reference sequences was used to assign V, D and J gene segments. For a sequence to be retained, at least a six-nucleotide match to both a V gene segment and a J gene segment was required. A rearrangement was called productive if the CDR3 had no stop codons and remained in frame with V and J, and every other rearrangement was called non-productive. Following IMGT convention, CDR3 was defined as the stretch from the second conserved V-encoded cysteine up to the conserved J-encoded phenylalanine. In an earlier analysis of more than 550 of the donors, sequences lacking an unambiguous match to a single V gene segment were excluded. An earlier analysis of over 450 of the donors classified V segments as functional when productive rearrangements were above 56.7% and as segregating when the standard deviation between donors was above 5%. To diagnose cytomegalovirus status from the catalog of TCR beta chain sequences, a statistical classification framework was built. In a later analysis, TCR nucleotide sequences were compared against IMGT/GENE-DB human TR gene sequences so that V and J genes could be assigned. A later analysis assigned CDR3 sequences and most-parsimonious VDJ recombination scenarios with the TCRdist pipeline. In a later analysis, each TCR beta chain was defined by its CDR3 amino acid sequence together with its V-gene family, and reads without a unique V-gene family were excluded. A later analysis removed nearly 600 highly shared, low-generation-probability nucleotide sequences to deal with suspected cross-contamination and a sequencing artifact. In a later analysis, a clonal expansion index for each public chain was calculated from normalized within-repertoire ranks of inferred template counts. A later analysis computed generation probabilities with a VDJ recombination model fitted to out-of-frame rearrangements, and checked the results against IGoR. In a later analysis, hypergeometric tests were used to score TCR-TCR, TCR-HLA and TCR-CMV co-occurrence, with a repertoire-size bias correction applied to TCR pairs. In a later analysis, false discovery rates were estimated by permuting HLA or CMV assignments 20 times. In a later analysis, co-occurring TCRs were grouped using DBSCAN, and TCRdist sequence similarity was added for clustering within HLA-allele-positive subsets. Co-occurrence clustering excluded repertoires with fewer than 30,000 or more than 120,000 public chains, plus five with anomalous nucleotide sharing. TCRdb retrieved this table from immuneACCESS and kept in-frame rearrangements only. Not all clones are present; in checked studies, unresolved V genes account for under half, and no reason is known for the remainder. The D gene and trimming were derived from the DNA, and the V and J assignments and clone size from that table. This sample lists about 130,000 clones; roughly 88% were detected once. The ten biggest clones cover 2% to 3% of the sample.

In total, approximately 610 healthy bone marrow donors made up the cohort. At the time of sampling, every cohort member was nominally healthy, though immune exposures that went unrecorded were likely present. The donor was CMV seronegative and was included in the group of about 400 seronegative cohort members. A peripheral blood sample was provided by each donor, and peripheral blood mononuclear cells were used for TCR beta sequencing. The Qiagen DNeasy Blood Extraction Kit was used to extract genomic DNA from the blood cell samples. Reading from cysteine to phenylalanine, the CDR3 counts 13 amino acids. The entry retains the CDR3 DNA only, 39 bases that are in frame from base 1. V sheds 5 bases and J sheds 0 bases, leaving 11 bases between their ends. CDR1 is given as GTSNPN and CDR2 as SVGIG, both from the germline V gene (reference sequence).

The chain is encoded by TRBV30 joined to TRBJ2-7; the D segment could be TRBD2, given 5 matching bases. The clonotype comes from a man aged 50 or older in good health and CMV-seronegative. The sequenced sample was PBMCs. CDR3 reads: CAWCRTGSYEQYF. The nucleotide sequence reads TGTGCCTGGTGCAGGACTGGCTCCTACGAGCAGTACTTC.